This T cell receptor (beta chain) is from a study of liver allograft versus peripheral blood T cells. Across the whole study: Repertoires of T cell receptors in transplanted livers were compared with recipients' peripheral blood repertoires. Study conclusions and caveats: Reportedly, the T cell receptor repertoires inside liver allografts were not the same as those in peripheral blood.

Germline-derived CDR1 and CDR2 are LNHDA and SQIVND (reference sequence). Trimming shortened V by 9 bases and J by 7 bases, and 13 bases separated the two germline ends. The CDR3 has 13 residues. One entry per CDR3 protein, called by TCRdb with MiXCR from the reads. The table includes roughly 9,200 distinct CDR3 sequences, 16% detected once. As to this clonotype: Antigen unknown. A much bigger clone sits one base away, suggesting this may be a read error.

This TCR came from a human patient who had a liver transplant. The T cells may come from the graft donor. The V call is TRBV19, the J call TRBJ1-6; D is ambiguous. CDR3 loop: CASQDLLNSPLHF. CDR3 DNA: TGTGCCAGCCAGGACCTACTAAATTCACCCCTCCACTTT.